These 5 T cell receptor beta chains share one sample of origin, sequenced in a study of T cell responses to AZD1222 COVID-19 vaccine. Clones were sequenced by immunoSEQ multiplex PCR, and TCRdb holds only the in-frame ones, with some missing. The sample lists roughly 120,000 clones, 75% to 95% occurring once. The input for sequencing was peripheral blood, taken 28 days after the second dose of the MenACWY control vaccine. The receptor source for this set is an adult who received the MenACWY meningococcal vaccine as a control.

The chain employs TRBV11-2 and TRBJ2-2; 8 nucleotides align to TRBD1. The CDR3 totals 15 residues. Germline V gene lookup returns CDR1 SGHAT and CDR2 FQNNGV. V trimming: 5 bases; J trimming: 1 base; junction bases outside the gene matches: 3. Here the CDR3 reads CASSPGTGNTGELFF. The CDR3 DNA sequence: TGTGCCAGCAGCCCCGGGACAGGGAACACCGGGGAGCTGTTTTTT.

There are a few counts of this clone. The chain joins TRBV4-2 to TRBJ1-5, with a possible D match to TRBD1 (5 bases). The germline V gene encodes CDR1 LGHNA and CDR2 YNFKEQ. The V and J ends lost 0 bases and 2 bases respectively, with 11 bases between them. This CDR3 contains 16 residues. The CDR3 loop reads CASSQDHGAGNQPQHF. The CDR3 nucleotides read TGTGCCAGCAGCCAAGATCACGGGGCGGGCAATCAGCCCCAGCATTTT.

Here the CDR3 DNA reads TGTGCCAGCAGCTCTACAGGGGGCCGTGAGACCCAGTACTTC. This sequence encodes CASSSTGGRETQYF. J is TRBJ2-5 and V is TRBV13; the match to TRBD1 covers 9 bases. Trimming at V came to 4 bases and at J to 5 bases, leaving 5 bases not matched to a gene. Germline V gene sequence: CDR1 PRHDT, CDR2 FYEKMQ (reference sequence). The CDR3 sequence is 14 residues long.

V usage is TRBV19 and J usage is TRBJ1-1, with D uncertain. Germline V gene lookup returns CDR1 LNHDA and CDR2 SQIVND (reference sequence). The CDR3 is 11 amino acids. Trimming cost V 1 base and J 5 bases, with 2 bases left between them. This CDR3 is CASSIGTEAFF. The CDR3 DNA sequence: TGTGCCAGTAGTATAGGGACTGAAGCTTTCTTT.

The V gene is TRBV19, the J gene TRBJ2-3; 8 nucleotides match TRBD2. Trimming removed 0 bases from V and 6 bases from J; junction bases left unmatched: 2. This CDR3 has 14 amino acids. Germline V gene sequence: CDR1 LNHDA, CDR2 SQIVND (reference sequence). CDR3 nucleotides: TGTGCCAGTAGTATAGACGGGAGGGCCGATACGCAGTATTTT. Its translation is CASSIDGRADTQYF.